The table lists the clone carrying this T cell receptor beta chain with a few counts. The antigen remains undetermined. cDNA libraries for TCR alpha and TCR beta, carrying sample barcodes and UMIs, came from 5'RACE with constant-segment primers. TCRdb passed the 5' RACE reads through MiXCR, listing each CDR3 protein once. The data show under 300,000 distinct CDR3 sequences, about a sixth seen once. Trimming removed 3 bases from V and 4 bases from J, with 13 bases in between. The CDR3 extends over 14 amino acids. Germline lookup yields CDR1 SGHVS and CDR2 FNYEAQ. This record comes from a study of T-cell memory formation after mild COVID-19. In the study overall: Largely, the TCR clusters proved donor specific.

Study results and caveats: From day 15 to 85, contracting clones were balanced between CD4 and CD8, whereas later expanders leaned toward CD4+. Clones which contracted sat mainly in CM and EM if CD4+, and in EMRA if CD8+.

The sequencing input was PBMCs or a T cell subset sorted from them (not recorded which). The TCR sequence derives from a man aged 18 to 30 who had mild COVID-19 (a few samples of this study predate the infection). Cell type and time point are not known. The V call is TRBV7-6, the J call TRBJ2-7; TRBD1 is a possible D gene (5 bases). CDR3 sequence: CASSFKQEGYEQYF. Here the CDR3 DNA reads TGTGCCAGCAGCTTTAAACAGGAAGGTTACGAGCAGTACTTC.